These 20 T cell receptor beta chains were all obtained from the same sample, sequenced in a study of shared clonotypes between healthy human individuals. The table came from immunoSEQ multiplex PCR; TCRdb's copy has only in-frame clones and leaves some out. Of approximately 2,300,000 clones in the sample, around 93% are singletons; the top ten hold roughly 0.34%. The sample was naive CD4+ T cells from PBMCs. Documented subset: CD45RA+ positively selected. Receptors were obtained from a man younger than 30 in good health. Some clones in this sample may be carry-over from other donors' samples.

The DNA of the CDR3 is TGTGCCAGCAGCCTTACCGGGTCCCTTAACACTGAAGCTTTCTTT. Its translation: CASSLTGSLNTEAFF. The rearrangement uses TRBV9 and TRBJ1-1; no firm D call. V lost 4 bases, J lost 2 bases, and 15 bases lay in between. In germline, CDR1 is SGDLS, CDR2 YYNGEE. The CDR3 has 15 amino acids.

The CDR3 sequence is CASQGLAGDTQYF. The CDR3 coding sequence is TGCGCCAGCCAAGGGCTAGCGGGAGATACGCAGTATTTT. The rearrangement uses TRBV5-1 and TRBJ2-3; TRBD2 matches at 8 bases. CDR1 is SGHRS and CDR2 is YFSETQ in the germline V gene. The junction had 6 bases not matched to a gene; V was cut back by 7 bases and J by 5 bases. CDR3 length equals 13 residues.

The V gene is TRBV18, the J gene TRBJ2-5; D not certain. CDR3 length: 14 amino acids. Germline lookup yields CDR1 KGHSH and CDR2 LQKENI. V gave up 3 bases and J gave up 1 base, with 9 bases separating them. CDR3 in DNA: TGTGCCAGCTCACCCTACTACTTCCAAGAGACCCAGTACTTC. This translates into CASSPYYFQETQYF.

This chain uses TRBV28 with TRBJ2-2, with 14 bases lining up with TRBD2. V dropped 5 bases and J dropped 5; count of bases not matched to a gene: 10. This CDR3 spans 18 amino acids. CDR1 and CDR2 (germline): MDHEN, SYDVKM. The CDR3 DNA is TGTGCCAGCAGTCCGCCGGGACTAGCGGGAGAGGGAACCGGGGAGCTGTTTTTT. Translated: CASSPPGLAGEGTGELFF.

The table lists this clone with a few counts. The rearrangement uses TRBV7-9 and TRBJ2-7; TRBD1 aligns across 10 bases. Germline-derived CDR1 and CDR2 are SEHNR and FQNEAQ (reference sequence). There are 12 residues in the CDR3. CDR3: CASSRSGTGVSV. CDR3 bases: TGTGCCAGCAGCCGATCCGGGACAGGGGTTAGCGTC.

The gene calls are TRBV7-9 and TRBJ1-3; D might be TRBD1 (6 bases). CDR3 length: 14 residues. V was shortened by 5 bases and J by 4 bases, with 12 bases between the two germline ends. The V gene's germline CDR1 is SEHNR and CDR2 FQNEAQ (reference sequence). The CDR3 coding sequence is TGTGCCAGCAGCACAGGGATCAGGGGAAACACCATATATTTT. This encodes CASSTGIRGNTIYF.

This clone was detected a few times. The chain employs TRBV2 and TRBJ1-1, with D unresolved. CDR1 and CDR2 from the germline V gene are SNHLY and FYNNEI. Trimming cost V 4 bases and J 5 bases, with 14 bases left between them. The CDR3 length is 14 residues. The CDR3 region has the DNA TGTGCCAGCAGTGTTTATATTGAGGGAACTGAAGCTTTCTTT. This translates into CASSVYIEGTEAFF.

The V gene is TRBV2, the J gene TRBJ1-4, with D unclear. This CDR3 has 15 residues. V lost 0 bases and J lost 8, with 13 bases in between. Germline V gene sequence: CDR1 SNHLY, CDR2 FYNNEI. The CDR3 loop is CASSEALQRSEKLFF. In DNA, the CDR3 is TGTGCCAGCAGTGAAGCGCTTCAACGGTCGGAAAAACTGTTTTTT.

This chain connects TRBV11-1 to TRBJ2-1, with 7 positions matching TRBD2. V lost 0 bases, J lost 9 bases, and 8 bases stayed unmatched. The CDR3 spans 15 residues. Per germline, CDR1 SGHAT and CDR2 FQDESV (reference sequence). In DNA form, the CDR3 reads TGTGCCAGCAGCTTAGCAAGTCTAGCGGAGGGTGAGCAGTTCTTC. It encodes CASSLASLAEGEQFF.

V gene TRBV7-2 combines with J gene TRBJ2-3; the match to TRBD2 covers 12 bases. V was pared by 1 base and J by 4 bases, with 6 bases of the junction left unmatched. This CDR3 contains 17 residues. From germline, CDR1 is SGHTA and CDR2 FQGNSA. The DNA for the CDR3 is TGTGCCAGCAGCTTAGTACCTAGCGGGAGGGCCGCAGATACGCAGTATTTT. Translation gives CASSLVPSGRAADTQYF. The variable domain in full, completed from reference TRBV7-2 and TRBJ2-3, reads GAGVSQSPSNKVTEKGKDVELRCDPISGHTALYWYRQSLGQGLEFLIYFQGNSAPDKSGLPSDRFSAERTGGSVSTLTIQRTQQEDSAVYLCASSLVPSGRAADTQYFGPGTRLTVL.

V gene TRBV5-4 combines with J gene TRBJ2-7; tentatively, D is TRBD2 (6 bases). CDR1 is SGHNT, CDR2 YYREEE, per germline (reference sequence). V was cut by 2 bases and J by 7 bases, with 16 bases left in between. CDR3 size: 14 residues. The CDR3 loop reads CASSFSLGGEEQYF. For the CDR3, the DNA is TGTGCCAGCAGCTTTTCTTTGGGGGGAGAAGAGCAGTACTTC.

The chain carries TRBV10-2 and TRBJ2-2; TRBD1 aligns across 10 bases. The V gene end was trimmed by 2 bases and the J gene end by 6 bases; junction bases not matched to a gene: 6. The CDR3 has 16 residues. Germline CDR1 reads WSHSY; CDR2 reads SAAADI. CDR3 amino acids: CASSEPQTGGPGELFF. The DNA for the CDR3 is TGCGCCAGCAGTGAGCCCCAGACAGGGGGCCCCGGGGAGCTGTTTTTT.

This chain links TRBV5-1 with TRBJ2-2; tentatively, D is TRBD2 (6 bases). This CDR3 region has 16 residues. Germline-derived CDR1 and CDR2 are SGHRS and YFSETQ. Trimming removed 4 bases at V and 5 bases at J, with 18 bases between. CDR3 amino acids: CASSQGLHVTTGELFF. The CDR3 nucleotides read TGCGCCAGCAGCCAGGGACTTCATGTCACGACCGGGGAGCTGTTTTTT.

CDR3 loop: CSVKLGMNTEAFF. Written as DNA, the CDR3 is TGCAGCGTTAAACTTGGTATGAACACTGAAGCTTTCTTT. The chain joins TRBV29-1 to TRBJ1-1; D is ambiguous. CDR3 size: 13 residues. V lost 5 bases and J lost 0, with 10 bases in between. The germline V gene encodes CDR1 SQVTM and CDR2 ANQGSEA.

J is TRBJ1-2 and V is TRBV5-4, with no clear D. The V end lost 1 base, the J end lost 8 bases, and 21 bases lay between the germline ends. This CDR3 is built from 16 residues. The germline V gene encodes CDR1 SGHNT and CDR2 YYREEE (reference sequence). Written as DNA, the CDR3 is TGTGCCAGCAGCTTGTTAATCGGCGTAGAGGGCTTAGGCTACACCTTC. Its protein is CASSLLIGVEGLGYTF.

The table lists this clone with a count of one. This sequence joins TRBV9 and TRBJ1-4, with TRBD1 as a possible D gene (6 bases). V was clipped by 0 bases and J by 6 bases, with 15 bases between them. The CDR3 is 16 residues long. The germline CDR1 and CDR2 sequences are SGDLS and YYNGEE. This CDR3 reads CASSVGKAAGDEKLFF. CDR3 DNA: TGTGCCAGCAGCGTAGGGAAGGCCGCAGGGGATGAAAAACTGTTTTTT.

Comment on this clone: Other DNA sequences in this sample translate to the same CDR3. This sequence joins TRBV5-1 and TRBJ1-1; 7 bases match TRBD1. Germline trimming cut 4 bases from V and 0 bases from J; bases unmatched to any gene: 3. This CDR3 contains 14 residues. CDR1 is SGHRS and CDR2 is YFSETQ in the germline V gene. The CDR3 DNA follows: TGCGCCAGCAGCCCAGACAGGGTGAACACTGAAGCTTTCTTT. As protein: CASSPDRVNTEAFF. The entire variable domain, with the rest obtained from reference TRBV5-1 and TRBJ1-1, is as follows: KAGVTQTPRYLIKTRGQQVTLSCSPISGHRSVSWYQQTPGQGLQFLFEYFSETQRNKGNFPGRFSGRQFSNSRSEMNVSTLELGDSALYLCASSPDRVNTEAFFGQGTRLTVV.

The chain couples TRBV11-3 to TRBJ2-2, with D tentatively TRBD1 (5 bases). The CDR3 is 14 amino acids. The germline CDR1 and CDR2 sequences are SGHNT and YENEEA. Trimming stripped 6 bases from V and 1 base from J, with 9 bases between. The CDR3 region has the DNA TGTGCCAGCAGACTGGGGCGGAACACCGGGGAGCTGTTTTTT. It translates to CASRLGRNTGELFF.

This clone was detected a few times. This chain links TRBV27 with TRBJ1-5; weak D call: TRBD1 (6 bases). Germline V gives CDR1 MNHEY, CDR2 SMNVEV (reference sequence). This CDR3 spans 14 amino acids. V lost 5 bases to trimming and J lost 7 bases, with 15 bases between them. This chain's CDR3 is CASSNFRGGQPQHF. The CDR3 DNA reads TGTGCCAGCAGTAACTTCAGGGGAGGGCAGCCCCAGCATTTT.

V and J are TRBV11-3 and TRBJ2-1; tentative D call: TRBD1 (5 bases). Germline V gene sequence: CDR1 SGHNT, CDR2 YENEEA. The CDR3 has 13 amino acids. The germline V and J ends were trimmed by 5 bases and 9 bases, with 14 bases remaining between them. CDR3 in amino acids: CASSPRVMGEQFF. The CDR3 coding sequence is TGTGCCAGCAGCCCCAGGGTAATGGGTGAGCAGTTCTTC.